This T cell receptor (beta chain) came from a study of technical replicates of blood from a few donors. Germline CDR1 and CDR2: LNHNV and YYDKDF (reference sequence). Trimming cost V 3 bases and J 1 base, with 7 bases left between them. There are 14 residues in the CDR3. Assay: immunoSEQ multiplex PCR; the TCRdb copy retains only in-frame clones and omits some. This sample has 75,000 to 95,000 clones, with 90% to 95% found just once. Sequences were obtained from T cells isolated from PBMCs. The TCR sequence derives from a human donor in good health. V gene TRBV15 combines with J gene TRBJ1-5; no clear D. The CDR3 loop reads CATSSGLSNQPQHF. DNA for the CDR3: TGTGCCACCAGCAGCGGTTTGAGCAATCAGCCCCAGCATTTT.